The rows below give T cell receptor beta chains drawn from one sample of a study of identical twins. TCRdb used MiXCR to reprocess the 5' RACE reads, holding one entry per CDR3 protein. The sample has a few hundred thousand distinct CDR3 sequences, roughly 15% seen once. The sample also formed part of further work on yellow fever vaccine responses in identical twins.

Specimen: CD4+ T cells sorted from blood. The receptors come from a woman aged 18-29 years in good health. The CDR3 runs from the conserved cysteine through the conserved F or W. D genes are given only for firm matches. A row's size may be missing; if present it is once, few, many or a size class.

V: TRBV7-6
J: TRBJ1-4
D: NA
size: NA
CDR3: CASSLGSLPNEKLFF
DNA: TGTGCCAGCAGCTTAGGAAGTTTGCCTAATGAAAAACTGTTTTTT

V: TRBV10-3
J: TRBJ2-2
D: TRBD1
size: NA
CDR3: CAISPRGTGVDIGELFF
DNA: TGTGCCATCAGTCCTCGTGGGACAGGGGTTGATATCGGGGAGCTGTTTTTT

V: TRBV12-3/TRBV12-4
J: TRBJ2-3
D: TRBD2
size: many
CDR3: CASSFLGLAGTDTQYF
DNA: TGTGCCAGCAGTTTTCTCGGACTAGCGGGCACAGATACGCAGTATTTT

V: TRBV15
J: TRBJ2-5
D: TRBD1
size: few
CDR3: CATPRDREIPKVQETQYF
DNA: TGTGCCACCCCCCGGGACAGAGAGATACCCAAAGTTCAAGAGACCCAGTACTTC

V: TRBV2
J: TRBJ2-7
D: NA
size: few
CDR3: CASLYSAFYEQYF
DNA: TGTGCCAGCCTGTATTCCGCCTTCTACGAGCAGTACTTC

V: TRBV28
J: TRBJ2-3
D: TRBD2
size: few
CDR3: CASSPGLDLFDRVFLSQYF
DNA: TGTGCCAGCAGTCCCGGACTAGATCTCTTTGATAGGGTGTTTCTGTCGCAGTATTTT

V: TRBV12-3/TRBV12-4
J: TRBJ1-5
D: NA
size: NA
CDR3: CASSPQGSGNQPQHF
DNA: TGTGCCAGCAGTCCACAGGGATCTGGCAATCAGCCCCAGCATTTT

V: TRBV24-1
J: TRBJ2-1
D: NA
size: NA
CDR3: CAARWRGPLFENEQFF
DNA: TGTGCCGCCAGGTGGCGGGGGCCACTCTTCGAAAATGAGCAGTTCTTC

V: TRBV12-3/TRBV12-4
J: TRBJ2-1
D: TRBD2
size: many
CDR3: CASRGTSGSVEQFF
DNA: TGTGCCAGCAGAGGGACTAGCGGGAGTGTTGAGCAGTTCTTC

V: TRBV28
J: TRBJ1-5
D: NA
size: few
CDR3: CASSETGTAWQPQHF
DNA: TGTGCCAGCAGTGAGACCGGGACCGCTTGGCAGCCCCAGCATTTT

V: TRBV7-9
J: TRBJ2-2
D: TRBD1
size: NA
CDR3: CASSLTGQGPGELFF
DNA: TGTGCCAGCAGCTTAACGGGACAGGGCCCCGGGGAGCTGTTTTTT

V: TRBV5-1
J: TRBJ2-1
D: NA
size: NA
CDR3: CTSSPGWDLSYNEQFF
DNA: TGCACCAGCAGCCCCGGATGGGACCTATCCTACAATGAGCAGTTCTTC

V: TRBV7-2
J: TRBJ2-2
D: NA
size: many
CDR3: CASSLDQTNTGELFF
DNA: TGTGCCAGCAGCTTAGACCAGACTAACACCGGGGAGCTGTTTTTT

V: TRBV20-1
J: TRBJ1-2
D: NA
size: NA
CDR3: CSASRQGIYGYTF
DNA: TGCAGTGCTAGCCGGCAGGGGATTTATGGCTACACCTTC

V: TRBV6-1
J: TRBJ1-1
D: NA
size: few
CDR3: CASSEAWGGTEAFF
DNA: TGTGCCAGCAGTGAAGCTTGGGGCGGAACTGAAGCTTTCTTT

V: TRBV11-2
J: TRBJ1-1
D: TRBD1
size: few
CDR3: CASSQRQGVEAFF
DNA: TGTGCCAGCAGCCAACGACAGGGGGTCGAAGCTTTCTTT

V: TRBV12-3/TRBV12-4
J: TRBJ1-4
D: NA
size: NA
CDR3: CASSPRTSAGVKLFF
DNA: TGTGCCAGCAGTCCCCGGACATCGGCTGGGGTAAAACTGTTTTTT

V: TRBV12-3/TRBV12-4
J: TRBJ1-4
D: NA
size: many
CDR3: CASTSANGPGKLFF
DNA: TGTGCCAGCACCTCGGCTAACGGGCCGGGAAAACTGTTTTTT

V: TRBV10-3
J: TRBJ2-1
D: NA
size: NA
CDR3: CAISEKGASWQFF
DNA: TGTGCCATCAGTGAAAAAGGGGCGAGCTGGCAGTTCTTC

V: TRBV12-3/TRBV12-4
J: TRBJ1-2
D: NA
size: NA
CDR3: CASSPSSGLDGYTF
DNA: TGTGCCAGCAGTCCCAGCTCAGGGCTGGATGGCTACACCTTC

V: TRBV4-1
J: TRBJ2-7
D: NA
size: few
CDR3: CASSQDRGRTEQYF
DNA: TGCGCCAGCAGCCAAGATCGGGGGAGGACCGAGCAGTACTTC

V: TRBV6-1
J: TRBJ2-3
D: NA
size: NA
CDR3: CASSEGGRTDTQYF
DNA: TGTGCCAGCAGTGAAGGAGGGCGCACAGATACGCAGTATTTT

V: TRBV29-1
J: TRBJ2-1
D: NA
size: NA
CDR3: CSVGGHEQFF
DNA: TGCAGCGTTGGTGGTCATGAGCAGTTCTTC

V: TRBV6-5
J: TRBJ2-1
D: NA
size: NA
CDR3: CASRTVEHEQFF
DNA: TGTGCCAGCAGGACAGTGGAGCATGAGCAGTTCTTC

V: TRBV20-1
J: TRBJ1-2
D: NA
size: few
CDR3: CSAELRGTTLGYTF
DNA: TGCAGTGCTGAGTTGAGAGGAACTACCTTGGGCTACACCTTC

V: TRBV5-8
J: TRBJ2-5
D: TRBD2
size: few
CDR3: CASSTGLAGGTSGTQYF
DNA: TGTGCCAGCAGCACGGGACTAGCGGGAGGAACAAGTGGGACCCAGTACTTC

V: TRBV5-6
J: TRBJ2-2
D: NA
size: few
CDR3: CASNYHDGGLWTGELFF
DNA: TGTGCCAGCAACTACCATGACGGGGGGCTCTGGACCGGGGAGCTGTTTTTT

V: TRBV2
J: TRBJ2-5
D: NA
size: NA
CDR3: CASRLSDTPETQYF
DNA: TGTGCCAGCAGGCTTTCCGACACTCCGGAGACCCAGTACTTC

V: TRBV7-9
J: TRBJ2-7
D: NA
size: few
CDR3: CASSLSGMSSYEQYF
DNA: TGTGCCAGCAGCTTATCCGGGATGAGCTCCTACGAGCAGTACTTC

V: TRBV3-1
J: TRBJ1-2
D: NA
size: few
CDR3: CASSLGKGGYTF
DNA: TGTGCCAGCAGCCTCGGGAAGGGCGGCTACACCTTC

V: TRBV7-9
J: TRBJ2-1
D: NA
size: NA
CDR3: CASSWTDNEQFF
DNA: TGTGCCAGCTCCTGGACCGACAATGAGCAGTTCTTC

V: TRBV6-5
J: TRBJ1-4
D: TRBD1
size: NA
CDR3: CASSNRGTNEKLFF
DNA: TGTGCCAGCAGTAACAGGGGGACTAATGAAAAACTGTTTTTT

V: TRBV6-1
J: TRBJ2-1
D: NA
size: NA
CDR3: CASSEISLSYNEQFF
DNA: TGTGCCAGCAGTGAAATCAGTTTGTCCTACAATGAGCAGTTCTTC

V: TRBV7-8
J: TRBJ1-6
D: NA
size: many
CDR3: CASAQSFDSSNSPLHF
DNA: TGTGCCAGCGCTCAGTCGTTTGACAGTTCGAATTCACCCCTCCACTTT

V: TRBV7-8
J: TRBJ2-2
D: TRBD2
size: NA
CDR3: CASSFSIAGANTGELFF
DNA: TGTGCCAGCAGCTTCTCCATAGCGGGGGCGAACACCGGGGAGCTGTTTTTT

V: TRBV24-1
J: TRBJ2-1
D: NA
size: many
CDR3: CATSDPIRADNEQFF
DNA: TGTGCCACCAGTGATCCCATTCGGGCTGACAATGAGCAGTTCTTC

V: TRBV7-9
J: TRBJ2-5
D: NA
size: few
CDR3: CASSLGDLTGGETQYF
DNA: TGTGCCAGCAGCTTAGGTGATCTGACAGGAGGAGAGACCCAGTACTTC

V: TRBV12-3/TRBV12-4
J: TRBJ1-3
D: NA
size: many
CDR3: CASSLDHRPGNTIYF
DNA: TGTGCCAGCAGTCTGGACCACCGCCCTGGAAACACCATATATTTT

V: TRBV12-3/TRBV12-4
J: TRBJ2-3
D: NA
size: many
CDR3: CASSLRASTDTQYF
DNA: TGTGCCAGCTCCCTCAGGGCAAGCACAGATACGCAGTATTTT

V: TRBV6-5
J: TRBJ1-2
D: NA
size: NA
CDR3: CASSYSDRPNYGYTF
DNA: TGTGCCAGCAGTTACTCCGACAGACCGAACTATGGCTACACCTTC

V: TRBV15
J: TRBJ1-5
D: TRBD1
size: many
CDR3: CATSREGTGRQPQHF
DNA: TGTGCCACCAGCAGAGAAGGGACAGGGAGACAGCCCCAGCATTTT